This is a list of T cell receptor beta chains from one sample in a study of vaccination effects on CD4 cells after COVID-19. Profiled with immunoSEQ multiplex PCR; TCRdb holds only in-frame clones, not every one. The sample holds 50,000 to 70,000 clones, approximately 79% seen once. Their antigens remain unidentified. Specimen: CD4+ T cells from PBMCs cultured without peptide, collected after COVID-19 vaccination. These receptors came from a human donor who received a COVID-19 vaccine. Each CDR3 is given with its conserved first and last residue. Fields, in order: D gene, V gene, J gene, CDR3 DNA, CDR3 protein. The D gene is left open where the match is weak.

D: NA
V: TRBV18
J: TRBJ2-6
DNA: TGTGCCAGCTCACCGGGGTCTGGGGCCAACGTCCTGACTTTC
CDR3: CASSPGSGANVLTF

D: NA
V: TRBV10-3
J: TRBJ1-1
DNA: TGTGCCATCGGAGGGGGGGTAGAAGCTTTCTTT
CDR3: CAIGGGVEAFF

D: NA
V: TRBV3-1/TRBV3-2
J: TRBJ1-2
DNA: TGTGCCAGCAGCCAAGGTGGGTTTTTCGATGGCTACACCTTC
CDR3: CASSQGGFFDGYTF

D: NA
V: TRBV3-1/TRBV3-2
J: TRBJ2-5
DNA: TGTGCCAGCAGCCAAAGGGCAGTCCAAGAGACCCAGTACTTC
CDR3: CASSQRAVQETQYF

D: NA
V: TRBV15
J: TRBJ2-5
DNA: TGTGCCACCAGCAGAGTAACCAGAGAGACCCAGTACTTC
CDR3: CATSRVTRETQYF

D: TRBD1
V: TRBV7-2
J: TRBJ1-2
DNA: TGTGCCAGCAGCTTACCAGGACAGGGATTTCTTTATGGCTACACCTTC
CDR3: CASSLPGQGFLYGYTF

D: NA
V: TRBV3-1/TRBV3-2
J: TRBJ1-2
DNA: TGTGCCAGCAGCCAATGGGCATACGGCTACACCTTC
CDR3: CASSQWAYGYTF

D: NA
V: TRBV5-1
J: TRBJ2-1
DNA: TGCGCCAGCAGCTTACAGGGCAACTCCTACAATGAGCAGTTCTTC
CDR3: CASSLQGNSYNEQFF

D: NA
V: TRBV5-1
J: TRBJ2-5
DNA: TGCGCCAGCAGCCCTACGGCAGGGGTAGAGACCCAGTACTTC
CDR3: CASSPTAGVETQYF

D: TRBD1
V: TRBV6-2/TRBV6-3
J: TRBJ1-5
DNA: TGTGCCAGCAGCCGACAGGGTAGCAATCAGCCCCAGCATTTT
CDR3: CASSRQGSNQPQHF

D: TRBD1
V: TRBV29-1
J: TRBJ1-2
DNA: TGCAGCCTTCGACTTTCCGGGACAGGGGGCGGCTACACCTTC
CDR3: CSLRLSGTGGGYTF

D: NA
V: TRBV18
J: TRBJ1-1
DNA: TGTGCCAGCTCTAAAGGGATCCTGGAACTACTGGGGCAGACCACCAATGAAGCTTTCTTT
CDR3: CASSKGILELLGQTTNEAFF